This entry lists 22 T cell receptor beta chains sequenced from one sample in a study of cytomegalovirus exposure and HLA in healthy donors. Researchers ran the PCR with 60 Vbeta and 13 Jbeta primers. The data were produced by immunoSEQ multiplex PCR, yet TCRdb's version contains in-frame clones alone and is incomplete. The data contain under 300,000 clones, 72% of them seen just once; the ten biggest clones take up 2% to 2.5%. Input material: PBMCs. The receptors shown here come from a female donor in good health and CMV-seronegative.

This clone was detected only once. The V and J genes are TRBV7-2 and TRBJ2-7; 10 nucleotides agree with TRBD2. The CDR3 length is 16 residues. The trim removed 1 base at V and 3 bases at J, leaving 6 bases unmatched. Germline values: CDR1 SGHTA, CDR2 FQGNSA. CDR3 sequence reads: CASSLVPSGGYYEQYF. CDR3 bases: TGTGCCAGCAGCTTAGTACCTAGCGGGGGTTACTACGAGCAGTACTTC.

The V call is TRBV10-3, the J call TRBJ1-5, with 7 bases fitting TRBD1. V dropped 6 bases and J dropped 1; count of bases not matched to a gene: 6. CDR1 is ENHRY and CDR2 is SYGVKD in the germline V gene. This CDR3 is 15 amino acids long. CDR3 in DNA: TGTGCCATCAGGGCCGGGACAGCCAGCAATCAGCCCCAGCATTTT. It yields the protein CAIRAGTASNQPQHF.

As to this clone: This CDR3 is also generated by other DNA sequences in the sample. The CDR3: CASSYPGTDTQYF. The DNA of the CDR3 is TGTGCCAGCAGTTATCCGGGCACAGATACGCAGTATTTT. V and J are TRBV6-5 and TRBJ2-3; D gene uncertain. Trimming pared 3 bases from V and 1 base from J, leaving 5 bases between. The germline V gene encodes CDR1 MNHEY and CDR2 SVGAGI. The CDR3 sequence is 13 residues long.

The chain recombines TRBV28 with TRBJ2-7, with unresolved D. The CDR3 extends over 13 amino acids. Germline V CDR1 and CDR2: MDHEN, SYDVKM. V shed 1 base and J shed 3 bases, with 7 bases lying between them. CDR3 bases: TGTGCCAGCAGTTTATCATCCAACTACGAGCAGTACTTC. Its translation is CASSLSSNYEQYF.

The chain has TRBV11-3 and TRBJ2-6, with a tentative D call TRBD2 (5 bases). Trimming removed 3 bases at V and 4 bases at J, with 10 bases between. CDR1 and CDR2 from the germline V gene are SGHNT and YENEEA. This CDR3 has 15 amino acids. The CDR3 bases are TGTGCCAGCAGCTTTACTAGTACCGGGGCCAACGTCCTGACTTTC. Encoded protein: CASSFTSTGANVLTF.

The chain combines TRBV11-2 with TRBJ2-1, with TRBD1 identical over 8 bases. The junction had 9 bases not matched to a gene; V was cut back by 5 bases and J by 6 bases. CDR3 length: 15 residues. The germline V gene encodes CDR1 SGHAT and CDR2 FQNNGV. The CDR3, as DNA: TGTGCCAGCAGCAGTCCCAGGGGGCCGACCAATGAGCAGTTCTTC. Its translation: CASSSPRGPTNEQFF.

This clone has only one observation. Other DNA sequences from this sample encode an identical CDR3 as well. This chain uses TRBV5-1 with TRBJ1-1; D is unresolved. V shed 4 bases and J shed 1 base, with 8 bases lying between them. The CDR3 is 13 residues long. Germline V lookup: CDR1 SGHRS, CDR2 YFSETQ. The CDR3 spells CASSLGGNTEAFF. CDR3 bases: TGCGCCAGCAGCCTCGGTGGGAACACTGAAGCTTTCTTT.

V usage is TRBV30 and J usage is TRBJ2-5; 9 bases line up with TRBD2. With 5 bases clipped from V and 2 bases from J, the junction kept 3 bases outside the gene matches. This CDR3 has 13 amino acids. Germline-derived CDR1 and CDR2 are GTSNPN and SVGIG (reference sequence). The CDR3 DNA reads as TGTGCCTGGGTAGCGGGAGCTCAAGAGACCCAGTACTTC. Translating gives CAWVAGAQETQYF.

The CDR3 DNA reads as TGTGCCAGCAGTTTCGAAACCCCCAGGGGCTCTGGGGCCAACGTCCTGACTTTC. It is translated as CASSFETPRGSGANVLTF. The chain is built from TRBV27 and TRBJ2-6, with D tentatively TRBD1 (6 bases). Trimming took 3 bases from V and 0 from J, leaving 15 bases between them. From germline, CDR1 is MNHEY and CDR2 SMNVEV (reference sequence). The CDR3 is 18 amino acids.

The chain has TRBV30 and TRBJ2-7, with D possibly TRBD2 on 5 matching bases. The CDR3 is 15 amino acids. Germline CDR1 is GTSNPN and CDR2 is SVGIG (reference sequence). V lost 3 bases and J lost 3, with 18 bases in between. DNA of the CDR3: TGTGCCTGGAGCGAGGGAGCAGCGCAACTCTACGAGCAGTACTTC. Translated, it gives CAWSEGAAQLYEQYF.

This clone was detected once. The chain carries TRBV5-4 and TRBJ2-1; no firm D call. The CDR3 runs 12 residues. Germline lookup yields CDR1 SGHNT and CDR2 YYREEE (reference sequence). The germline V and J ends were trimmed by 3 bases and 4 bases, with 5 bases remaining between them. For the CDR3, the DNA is TGTGCCAGCAGCTCCGAGTACAATGAGCAGTTCTTC. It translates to CASSSEYNEQFF.

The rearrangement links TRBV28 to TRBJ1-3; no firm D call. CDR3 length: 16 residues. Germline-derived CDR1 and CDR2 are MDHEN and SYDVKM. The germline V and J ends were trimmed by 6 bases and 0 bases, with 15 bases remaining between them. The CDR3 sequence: CASSNSGIHSGNTIYF. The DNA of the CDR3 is TGTGCCAGCAGCAATTCGGGGATTCACTCTGGAAACACCATATATTTT.

As DNA, the CDR3 is TGTGCCAGCAGTTGGACAGGGTCCACAGATACGCAGTATTTT. Translation gives CASSWTGSTDTQYF. This chain uses TRBV28 with TRBJ2-3; 8 bases map to TRBD1. CDR3 length: 14 amino acids. Germline values: CDR1 MDHEN, CDR2 SYDVKM. V lost 4 bases, J lost 2 bases, and 2 bases stayed unmatched.

CDR3 residues: CASSSLGSGNTIYF. CDR3 bases: TGTGCCAGCAGTTCCCTAGGGTCGGGGAACACCATATATTTT. The J gene is TRBJ1-3, the V gene TRBV27, with unresolved D. Trimming removed 4 bases from V and 7 bases from J, with 14 bases in between. The CDR3 covers 14 residues. Germline V gene sequence: CDR1 MNHEY, CDR2 SMNVEV (reference sequence).

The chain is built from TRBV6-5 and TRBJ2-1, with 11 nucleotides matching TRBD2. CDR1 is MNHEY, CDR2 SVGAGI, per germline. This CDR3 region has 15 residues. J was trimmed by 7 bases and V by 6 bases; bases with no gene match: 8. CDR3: CASSLTSGSSNEQFF. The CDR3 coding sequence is TGTGCCAGCAGCCTAACTAGCGGGAGTTCAAATGAGCAGTTCTTC.

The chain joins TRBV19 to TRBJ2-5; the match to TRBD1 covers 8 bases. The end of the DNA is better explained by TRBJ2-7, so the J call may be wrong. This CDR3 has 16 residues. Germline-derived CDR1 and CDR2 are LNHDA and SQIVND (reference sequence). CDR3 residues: CASSIERTGNPYEQYF. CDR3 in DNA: TGTGCCAGTAGTATTGAAAGGACAGGGAACCCCTACGAGCAGTACTTC.

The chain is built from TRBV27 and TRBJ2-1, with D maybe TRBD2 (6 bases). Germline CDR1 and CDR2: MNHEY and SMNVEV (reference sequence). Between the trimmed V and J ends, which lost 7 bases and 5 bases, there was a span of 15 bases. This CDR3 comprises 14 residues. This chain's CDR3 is CASTRLVGDNEQFF. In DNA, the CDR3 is TGTGCCAGCACCAGACTAGTAGGGGACAATGAGCAGTTCTTC.

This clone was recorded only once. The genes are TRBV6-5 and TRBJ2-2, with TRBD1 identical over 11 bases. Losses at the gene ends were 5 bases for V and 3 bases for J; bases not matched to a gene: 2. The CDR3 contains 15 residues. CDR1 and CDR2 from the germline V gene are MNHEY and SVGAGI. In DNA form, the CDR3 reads TGTGCCAGCAGTCGGACAGGGGGCTACACCGGGGAGCTGTTTTTT. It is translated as CASSRTGGYTGELFF.

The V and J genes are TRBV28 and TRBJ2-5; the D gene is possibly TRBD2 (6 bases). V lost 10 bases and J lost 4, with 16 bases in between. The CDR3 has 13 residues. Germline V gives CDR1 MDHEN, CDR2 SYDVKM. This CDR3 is CATQAGNGETQYF. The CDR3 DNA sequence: TGTGCCACCCAAGCGGGTAATGGAGAGACCCAGTACTTC.

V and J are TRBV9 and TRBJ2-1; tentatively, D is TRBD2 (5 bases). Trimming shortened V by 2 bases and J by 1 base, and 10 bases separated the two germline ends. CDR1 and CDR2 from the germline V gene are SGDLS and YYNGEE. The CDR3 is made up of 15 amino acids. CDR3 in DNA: TGTGCCAGCAGCGTCCGGGAAGGGTCCTACAATGAGCAGTTCTTC. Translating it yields CASSVREGSYNEQFF.

The CDR3 nucleotides are TGTGCCAGCAGCTACGGCCGGACAGAAACTAATGAAAAACTGTTTTTT. Translation: CASSYGRTETNEKLFF. The V gene is TRBV7-9, the J gene TRBJ1-4; D might be TRBD1 (6 bases). This CDR3 is built from 16 residues. Trimming left V 4 bases short and J 1 base short, with 13 bases between. CDR1 and CDR2 from the germline V gene are SEHNR and FQNEAQ (reference sequence).

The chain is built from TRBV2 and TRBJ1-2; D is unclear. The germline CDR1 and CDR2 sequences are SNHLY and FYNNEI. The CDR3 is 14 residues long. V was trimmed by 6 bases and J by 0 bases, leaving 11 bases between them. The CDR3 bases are TGTGCCAGCAGCCCCATCGACTCTAACTATGGCTACACCTTC. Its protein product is CASSPIDSNYGYTF.